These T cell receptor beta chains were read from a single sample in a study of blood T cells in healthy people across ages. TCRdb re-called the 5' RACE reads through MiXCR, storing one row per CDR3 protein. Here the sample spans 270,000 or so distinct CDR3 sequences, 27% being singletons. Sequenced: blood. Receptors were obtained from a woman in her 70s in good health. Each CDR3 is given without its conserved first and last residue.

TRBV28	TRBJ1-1	ASTSTGLWGASDTEAF
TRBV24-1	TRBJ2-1	ATSTGGAYNEQF
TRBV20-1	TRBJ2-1	SAGSGGGTSSYNEQF
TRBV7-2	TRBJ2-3	ASSPITDTQY
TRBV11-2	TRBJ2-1	ASSPRRATSETHY
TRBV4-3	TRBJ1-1	ASSQESGYTEAF
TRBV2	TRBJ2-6	ASRETDGANVLT
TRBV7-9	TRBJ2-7	ASNSAGVDEQY
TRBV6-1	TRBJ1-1	ASREELGTEAF
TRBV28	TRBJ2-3	ASSWEGLAVTDTQY
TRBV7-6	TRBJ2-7	ASSMTSHEQY
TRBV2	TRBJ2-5	ASSGDGRALETQY
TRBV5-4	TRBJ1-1	ASSPHGGGMNTEAF
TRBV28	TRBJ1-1	ASTMMTGERTEAF
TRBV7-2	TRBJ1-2	ASSPRSEGGDYGYT
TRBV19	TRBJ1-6	ASSPGFGGGSPLH
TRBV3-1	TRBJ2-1	ASSPAVNEQF
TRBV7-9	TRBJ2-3	ANSTDPGLAISTDMQY
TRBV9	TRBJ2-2	ASSVVGWAGELF
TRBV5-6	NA	ASSSGLGVGGEQF
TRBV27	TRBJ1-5	ASSFAGGAGQPQH
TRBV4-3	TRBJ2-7	ASSQARGSYEQY
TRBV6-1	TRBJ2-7	ASSERRDGYEQY
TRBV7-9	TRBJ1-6	ASSRGDSYNSPLH
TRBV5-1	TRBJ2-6	ASSLGYGSGANVLT
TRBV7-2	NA	ASSLAVSALAGGVEQY
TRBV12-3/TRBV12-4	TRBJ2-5	ASSRPPNRAEETQY
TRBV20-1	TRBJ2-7	SAPLTSGAYEQY
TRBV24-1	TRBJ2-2	ATRSGTVNTGELF
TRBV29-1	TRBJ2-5	SVDRQTFIQETQY
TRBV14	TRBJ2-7	ASSHPSGSSYEQY
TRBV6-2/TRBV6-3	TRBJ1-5	ASSYSRGQPQH
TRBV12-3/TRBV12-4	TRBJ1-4	ASSPGPYNEKLF
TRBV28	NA	ASRALYEQY
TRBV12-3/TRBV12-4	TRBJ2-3	ASRSQIVTDTQY
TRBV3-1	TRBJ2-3	ASSQELRADTQY
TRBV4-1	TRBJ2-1	ASSQSTSGRYNEQF
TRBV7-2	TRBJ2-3	ASRLARTGTDTQY
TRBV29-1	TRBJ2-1	SVEVGGRNEQF